These T cell receptor beta chains were read from a single sample in a study of T cells after yellow fever vaccination. Using its own MiXCR run on the 5' RACE reads, TCRdb lists one record per CDR3 protein. The sample carries 300,000 or so distinct CDR3 sequences, around 10% recorded once. The specimen was CD4+ T cells sorted from PBMCs, collected 5 days after the yellow fever booster vaccination. The receptors stem from a man between 18 and 35 years old who received the YFV17D yellow fever vaccine. Each CDR3 is given with its conserved first and last residue. Fields, in order: clone size, D gene, J gene, V gene, CDR3 protein, CDR3 DNA. The D gene is left open where the match is weak. Only some rows state a clone size, as once, few, many or a class for expanded clones.

NA	NA	TRBJ1-6	TRBV30	CACELGPLHF	TGTGCCTGCGAGCTTGGACCCCTCCACTTT
few	NA	TRBJ2-5	TRBV18	CASSPSEGRETQYF	TGTGCCAGCTCACCATCGGAGGGTCGAGAGACCCAGTACTTC
NA	NA	TRBJ1-1	TRBV25-1	CASRGDGINTEAFF	TGTGCCAGCAGGGGCGACGGAATAAACACTGAAGCTTTCTTT
NA	NA	TRBJ1-1	TRBV29-1	CSVEEGAQLNTEAFF	TGCAGCGTTGAAGAAGGGGCACAGTTGAACACTGAAGCTTTCTTT
NA	TRBD1	TRBJ1-2	TRBV7-2	CASTTGTGYGYTF	TGTGCCAGCACCACCGGGACAGGGTATGGCTACACCTTC
many	NA	TRBJ1-2	TRBV10-3	CAIRNREHGYGYTF	TGTGCCATCAGAAACAGGGAGCACGGCTATGGCTACACCTTC
many	NA	TRBJ1-6	TRBV20-1	CSASDPGLENSPLHF	TGCAGTGCTAGTGATCCGGGACTAGAAAATTCACCCCTCCACTTT
many	TRBD1	TRBJ2-2	TRBV5-1	CASTPFNGQGSTGELFF	TGCGCCAGCACCCCCTTCAACGGACAGGGAAGCACCGGGGAGCTGTTTTTT
few	NA	TRBJ2-3	TRBV7-2	CASSLGGRVSTDTQYF	TGTGCCAGCAGCTTAGGGGGCCGGGTTAGCACAGATACGCAGTATTTT
few	NA	TRBJ1-2	TRBV7-2	CASSSGVPRGYTF	TGTGCCAGCAGCTCGGGGGTCCCTAGGGGCTACACCTTC
few	NA	TRBJ2-3	TRBV19	CASSPLTQYF	TGTGCCAGTAGCCCCCTTACGCAGTATTTT
many	NA	TRBJ2-1	TRBV4-3	CASSQEGSSSRNNEQFF	TGCGCCAGCAGCCAAGAAGGTTCCAGTTCCCGGAACAATGAGCAGTTCTTC
many	TRBD2	TRBJ2-1	TRBV7-8	CASSPFGTSGGNEQFF	TGTGCCAGCAGCCCTTTTGGGACTAGCGGGGGCAATGAGCAGTTCTTC
few	NA	TRBJ2-3	TRBV7-9	CASSLMGGSTDTQYF	TGTGCCAGCAGCCTTATGGGTGGCAGCACAGATACGCAGTATTTT
few	TRBD1	TRBJ1-5	TRBV6-5	CASSGTVNQPQHF	TGTGCCAGCAGCGGGACAGTCAATCAGCCCCAGCATTTT
few	NA	TRBJ2-1	TRBV5-5	CASSIWDIRDEQFF	TGTGCCAGCAGCATCTGGGACATCCGGGATGAGCAGTTCTTC
few	NA	TRBJ1-2	TRBV13	CASSLSATKFSYGYTF	TGTGCCAGCAGCTTGTCAGCCACCAAATTTTCCTATGGCTACACCTTC
NA	NA	TRBJ2-5	TRBV4-3	CASSQDSRGRETQYF	TGCGCCAGCAGCCAAGACAGTCGCGGTAGGGAGACCCAGTACTTC
NA	TRBD2	TRBJ2-3	TRBV10-3	CAIGPGTSGAEGTDTQYF	TGTGCCATCGGACCCGGGACTAGCGGGGCCGAGGGTACAGATACGCAGTATTTT
NA	NA	TRBJ2-2	TRBV7-2	CASSLTRLLNTGELIF	TGTGCCAGCAGCTTAACCAGGCTACTGAACACCGGGGAGCTGATTTTT
NA	NA	TRBJ1-1	TRBV18	CASSPTRGGDTEAFF	TGTGCCAGCTCACCAACCCGCGGAGGGGACACTGAAGCTTTCTTT
few	NA	TRBJ1-5	TRBV5-1	CASSWGGGSGQPQHF	TGCGCCAGCAGCTGGGGCGGGGGTTCAGGTCAGCCCCAGCATTTT
NA	NA	TRBJ2-1	TRBV7-2	CASSLAGRDSYNEQFF	TGTGCCAGCAGCTTAGCGGGACGGGACTCCTACAATGAGCAGTTCTTC
NA	NA	TRBJ2-2	TRBV12-3/TRBV12-4	CASSHGLGGWVGELFF	TGTGCCAGCAGTCACGGTCTTGGGGGGTGGGTCGGGGAGCTGTTTTTT
many	NA	TRBJ1-6	TRBV20-1	CSARSSTGGDSPSPLHF	TGCAGTGCTAGATCATCGACAGGTGGAGACAGCCCTTCACCCCTCCACTTT
NA	NA	TRBJ1-4	TRBV6-2/TRBV6-3	CASSSGVGKLFF	TGTGCCAGCAGTTCAGGGGTCGGAAAACTGTTTTTT
few	NA	TRBJ2-1	TRBV20-1	CSAEGGLGRTYNEQFF	TGCAGTGCCGAGGGGGGTCTGGGGCGCACCTACAATGAGCAGTTCTTC
many	NA	TRBJ1-2	TRBV12-3/TRBV12-4	CASSFQGGGYTF	TGTGCCAGCAGTTTTCAGGGCGGAGGCTACACCTTC
many	NA	TRBJ2-3	TRBV12-3/TRBV12-4	CASSLRGDTQYF	TGTGCCAGCAGTTTACGGGGAGATACGCAGTATTTT
NA	NA	TRBJ1-3	TRBV6-6	CASREGNTIYF	TGTGCCAGCAGGGAGGGAAACACCATATATTTT
few	NA	TRBJ2-7	TRBV5-5	CASSLMGVSSYEQYF	TGTGCCAGCAGCTTGATGGGTGTAAGCTCCTACGAGCAGTACTTC
few	NA	TRBJ1-1	TRBV28	CASRSGTSDTEAFF	TGTGCCAGCAGATCCGGGACATCAGACACTGAAGCTTTCTTT
few	TRBD1	TRBJ2-1	TRBV5-1	CASSLLGQGNPNEQFF	TGCGCCAGCAGCTTGTTGGGACAGGGGAATCCTAATGAGCAGTTCTTC
few	NA	TRBJ2-7	TRBV12-3/TRBV12-4	CASSGQGNEQYF	TGTGCCAGCAGTGGGCAGGGCAACGAGCAGTACTTC
few	NA	TRBJ2-3	TRBV20-1	CSAPEHDRHTQYF	TGCAGTGCTCCCGAACACGACCGGCATACGCAGTATTTT
NA	NA	TRBJ2-1	TRBV11-3	CASSSDRRIYNEQFF	TGTGCCAGCAGCTCAGATCGAAGGATATACAATGAGCAGTTCTTC
few	NA	TRBJ2-3	TRBV6-2/TRBV6-3	CASSPFRVRADTQYF	TGTGCCAGCAGTCCCTTTAGGGTTCGAGCAGATACGCAGTATTTT
many	TRBD1	TRBJ2-7	TRBV5-4	CASSWDRDEQYF	TGTGCCAGCAGCTGGGACAGGGACGAGCAGTACTTC
few	NA	TRBJ1-1	TRBV7-9	CASSFDALTEAFF	TGTGCCAGCAGCTTCGACGCCCTCACTGAAGCTTTCTTT
few	TRBD1	TRBJ1-1	TRBV4-3	CASSQEGSGGEAFF	TGCGCCAGCAGCCAAGAAGGGTCAGGGGGAGAAGCTTTCTTT